This T cell receptor (beta chain) came from a study of T cell responses to AZD1222 COVID-19 vaccine. Study as a whole: Investigators merged groups given second doses at roughly 4 or roughly 12 weeks. General study points: Of the AZD1222 recipients, only 5 or 6 were seropositive at baseline.

Generated by immunoSEQ multiplex PCR, the TCRdb table keeps only in-frame clones and is missing some. The sample yields 150,000 or so clones, 92% seen once. Germline CDR1 reads SGHRS; CDR2 reads YFSETQ. V gave up 2 bases and J gave up 2 bases, with 11 bases separating them. The CDR3 has 14 amino acids. In regard to this clone: The antigen remains unidentified.

Specimen: peripheral blood, collected on day 0 of AZD1222 vaccination. This receptor was identified in an adult in good health. V gene TRBV5-1 combines with J gene TRBJ2-7; D uncertain. The chain's CDR3 is CASSFRTRAYEQYF. CDR3 DNA: TGCGCCAGCAGCTTCCGAACCCGGGCCTACGAGCAGTACTTC.